The 7 T cell receptor beta chains in this list originate from one sample, sequenced in a study of T-cell reconstitution after alpha-beta-depleted transplantation in children. Unique molecular identifiers were incorporated into the prepared TCRbeta library. TCRdb reprocessed the PCR reads via MiXCR and lists one record per CDR3 protein. Here the sample spans 500,000 to 600,000 distinct CDR3 sequences, approximately 30% being singletons. The sequenced sample was PBMCs from the stem cell graft donor, obtained from the stem cell graft. The receptors stem from a human donor who donated a stem cell graft to a child with aplastic anemia.

This clonotype was seen only a few times. The rearrangement links TRBV6-1 to TRBJ2-3; D gene ambiguous. From germline, CDR1 is MNHNS and CDR2 SASEGT. Trimming cost V 3 bases and J 3 bases, with 10 bases left between them. The CDR3 runs to 14 residues. The DNA of the CDR3 is TGTGCCAGCAGTGACATGGGGTGGACAGATACGCAGTATTTT. Translated: CASSDMGWTDTQYF.

This clonotype has just a few counts. The chain combines TRBV6-6 with TRBJ1-1; TRBD1 is a possible D gene (6 bases). The CDR3 covers 12 residues. V was shortened by 3 bases and J by 9 bases, with 11 bases between the two germline ends. Germline loops: CDR1 MNHNY, CDR2 SVGAGI (reference sequence). CDR3 sequence reads: CASSYSQGQAFF. The DNA of the CDR3 is TGTGCCAGCAGTTATTCCCAGGGGCAAGCTTTCTTT.

The V gene is TRBV10-3, the J gene TRBJ2-1, with TRBD2 matching 11 bases. The V gene's germline CDR1 is ENHRY and CDR2 SYGVKD. The CDR3 has 15 residues. V gave up 6 bases and J gave up 7 bases; unmatched junction bases: 8. The CDR3 DNA sequence: TGTGCCATCAGCAGGCTAGCGGGAGGTAGAAATGAGCAGTTCTTC. Translation: CAISRLAGGRNEQFF.

The V and J genes are TRBV4-3 and TRBJ1-4; D is possibly TRBD1 (6 bases). CDR1 and CDR2 (germline): LGHNA, YSLEER. The CDR3 extends over 19 amino acids. V was pared by 3 bases and J by 10 bases, with 30 bases between. The CDR3 spells CASSHSTSSWTEKVGKLFF. CDR3 coding DNA: TGCGCCAGCAGCCATTCAACAAGCTCATGGACAGAAAAAGTGGGAAAACTGTTTTTT.

The chain employs TRBV6-2 or TRBV6-3 and TRBJ2-7; 10 bases map to TRBD1. J gave up 4 bases and V 8 bases, and 8 bases lay outside the gene matches. The CDR3 has 14 residues. The germline V gene encodes CDR1 MNHEY and CDR2 SVGEGT. In nucleotides, the CDR3 is TGTGCCAGCTTATCCCCGGGACAGGGGTACGAGCAGTACGTC. Its translation: CASLSPGQGYEQYV.

The chain is built from TRBV27 and TRBJ1-5, with 8 bases aligning to TRBD1. This CDR3 is built from 16 residues. Per the germline V gene, CDR1 is MNHEY and CDR2 is SMNVEV (reference sequence). V was pared by 4 bases and J by 6 bases, with 11 bases of the junction left unmatched. CDR3 amino acids: CASSSRGQGALQPQHF. The CDR3 DNA reads TGTGCCAGCAGTTCCAGGGGGCAGGGGGCCCTTCAGCCCCAGCATTTT.

In this sample, this clonotype turned up a few times. This rearrangement joins TRBV27 to TRBJ2-3, with D unclear. This CDR3 contains 13 residues. The germline V gene encodes CDR1 MNHEY and CDR2 SMNVEV (reference sequence). V gave up 5 bases and J gave up 6 bases, with 12 bases separating them. CDR3 amino acids: CASSLGGLDTQYF. As DNA, the CDR3 is TGTGCCAGCAGTCTCGGCGGATTGGATACGCAGTATTTT.